This passage covers 17 T cell receptor beta chains from one sample sequenced in a study of identical twins. TCRdb reanalysed the 5' RACE reads using MiXCR and keeps one entry per CDR3 protein. The sample carries 500,000 to 550,000 distinct CDR3 sequences, about a fifth recorded once. Separately, the same data were catalogued under a study of yellow fever vaccine responses in identical twins.

The sequenced sample consisted of CD4+ T cells sorted from blood. The receptors here all came from a woman under 30 in good health.

J is TRBJ1-2 and V is TRBV11-2; D is ambiguous. This CDR3 contains 14 residues. V dropped 7 bases and J dropped 4 bases, with 16 bases sitting between them. Germline CDR1 reads SGHAT; CDR2 reads FQNNGV. This CDR3 reads CASTPGRFPYGYTF. The CDR3 coding sequence is TGTGCCAGCACCCCGGGGAGATTCCCCTATGGCTACACCTTC.

This clonotype was detected many times. The junction differs from germline at one of its ends, possibly a read error. The V gene is TRBV5-1, the J gene TRBJ2-5; D gene unclear. The germline V gene encodes CDR1 SGHRS and CDR2 YFSETQ. CDR3 size: 13 residues. CDR3 sequence reads: CASSLGGQETQYF. The CDR3 region has the DNA TGTGCCAGCAGCTTGGGCGGACAAGAGACCCAGTACTTC.

Only a few counts were recorded for this clonotype. V usage is TRBV6-5 and J usage is TRBJ2-7; 7 positions agree with TRBD1. Germline CDR1 and CDR2: MNHEY and SVGAGI. The CDR3 covers 15 residues. The V gene end was trimmed by 0 bases and the J gene end by 2 bases; junction bases not matched to a gene: 4. CDR3 DNA: TGTGCCAGCAGTTACTCGGGACAGTTCCCCTACGAGCAGTACTTC. Protein product: CASSYSGQFPYEQYF.

This clonotype was picked up many times. Written as DNA, the CDR3 is TGTGCCAGCAGCTTGGATCCACAGGGGGCGACTGGAAACACCATATATTTT. Translated, it gives CASSLDPQGATGNTIYF. V and J are TRBV5-5 and TRBJ1-3; TRBD1 matches 9 bases. Unmatched junction bases numbered 6, after V lost 0 bases and J lost 2 bases. Germline V gene sequence: CDR1 SGHKS, CDR2 YYEKEE (reference sequence). The CDR3 consists of 17 residues.

DNA for the CDR3: TGTGCCAGCAGTCAACGGAGGGGGGCGGGAGAGACCCAGTACTTC. The encoded protein is CASSQRRGAGETQYF. This sequence joins TRBV27 and TRBJ2-5; D may correspond to TRBD1 or TRBD2 (6 bases each). Trimming stripped 5 bases from V and 4 bases from J, with 17 bases between. This CDR3 has 15 residues. CDR1 and CDR2 (germline): MNHEY, SMNVEV (reference sequence).

The V gene is TRBV4-2, the J gene TRBJ2-5; 7 positions match TRBD2. The CDR3 consists of 15 residues. CDR1 is LGHNA, CDR2 YNFKEQ, per germline. V dropped 3 bases and J dropped 3; count of bases not matched to a gene: 7. CDR3: CASSHWERGEETQYF. CDR3 DNA sequence: TGTGCCAGCAGCCATTGGGAGCGGGGCGAAGAGACCCAGTACTTC.

This chain links TRBV12-3 or TRBV12-4 with TRBJ2-2, with TRBD1 matching over 10 bases. V was clipped by 1 base and J by 7 bases; unmatched bases: 9. The CDR3 totals 17 residues. CDR3 nucleotide sequence: TGTGCCAGCAGTTTAGTCGGGACAGGGGCAGTGTACGGGGAGCTGTTTTTT. It encodes CASSLVGTGAVYGELFF.

In its sample, this clonotype was seen a few times. The rearrangement uses TRBV4-2 and TRBJ2-1, with 9 bases lining up with TRBD2. The CDR3 extends over 16 amino acids. V trimming: 1 base; J trimming: 6 bases; junction bases outside the gene matches: 7. Per germline, CDR1 LGHNA and CDR2 YNFKEQ. The DNA for the CDR3 is TGTGCCAGCAGCCAAGGGCCAGCGGGAGGCACCAATGAGCAGTTCTTC. This encodes CASSQGPAGGTNEQFF.

This rearrangement joins TRBV10-3 to TRBJ2-3; weak D call: TRBD1 (6 bases). The CDR3 totals 14 residues. Germline CDR1 is ENHRY and CDR2 is SYGVKD. V lost 6 bases, J lost 3 bases, and 13 bases lay in between. The CDR3: CAIRNRVMTDTQYF. In nucleotides, the CDR3 is TGTGCCATCAGGAACAGGGTTATGACAGATACGCAGTATTTT.

This clonotype was recorded a few times. The chain employs TRBV5-5 and TRBJ2-5, with D perhaps matching TRBD1 (5 bases). Germline CDR1 SGHKS, CDR2 YYEKEE (reference sequence). The CDR3 consists of 15 residues. V shed 6 bases and J shed 5 bases, with 20 bases lying between them. CDR3 sequence: CASKFDSFLWETQYF. The CDR3 nucleotides are TGTGCCAGCAAATTCGACAGCTTTTTGTGGGAGACCCAGTACTTC.

The CDR3: CSAIGGGNTGELFF. In nucleotides, the CDR3 is TGCAGTGCTATCGGCGGGGGGAACACCGGGGAGCTGTTTTTT. The chain links TRBV20-1 to TRBJ2-2, with TRBD2 matching 7 bases. The CDR3 has 14 residues. V shed 4 bases and J 1 base; nucleotides not matched to a gene: 3. Germline V lookup: CDR1 DFQATT, CDR2 SNEGSKA (reference sequence).

This clonotype was detected only a few times. V gene TRBV29-1 combines with J gene TRBJ1-1, with 7 bases fitting TRBD1. V dropped 7 bases and J dropped 4; count of bases not matched to a gene: 6. CDR3 length: 12 amino acids. Germline V gene lookup returns CDR1 SQVTM and CDR2 ANQGSEA. CDR3: CSGWAGGTEAFF. The CDR3 bases are TGCAGCGGGTGGGCAGGGGGCACTGAAGCTTTCTTT.

The chain has TRBV20-1 and TRBJ1-6; the match to TRBD1 covers 11 bases. Germline V lookup: CDR1 DFQATT, CDR2 SNEGSKA (reference sequence). This CDR3 has 12 amino acids. Trimming at V came to 6 bases and at J to 12 bases, leaving 4 bases not matched to a gene. CDR3 nucleotide sequence: TGCAGTGCCGGGACAGGGGGTAAACCCCTCCACTTT. This gives the protein CSAGTGGKPLHF.

The chain carries TRBV18 and TRBJ2-1; the D gene is possibly TRBD2 (5 bases). Trimming cost V 0 bases and J 7 bases, with 13 bases left between them. The CDR3 has 15 residues. Germline V gives CDR1 KGHSH, CDR2 LQKENI. CDR3 sequence reads: CASSPPTGSPNEQFF. DNA for the CDR3: TGTGCCAGCTCACCACCTACGGGATCCCCTAATGAGCAGTTCTTC.

This chain joins TRBV28 and TRBJ2-7, with no clear D. This CDR3 spans 14 amino acids. The V gene's germline CDR1 is MDHEN and CDR2 SYDVKM. Trimming took 7 bases from V and 5 from J, leaving 18 bases between them. CDR3 loop: CASMDWSDGHEQYF. The CDR3 bases are TGTGCCAGCATGGATTGGTCAGACGGACACGAGCAGTACTTC.

The chain recombines TRBV18 with TRBJ1-1, with D unclear. The CDR3 loop spans 13 amino acids. Looked up from germline, CDR1 is KGHSH and CDR2 is LQKENI. Trimming took off 3 bases at V and 3 bases at J, with 8 bases between the two ends. Here the CDR3 reads CASSPGRDTEAFF. The CDR3 DNA is TGTGCCAGCTCACCGGGCCGGGACACTGAAGCTTTCTTT.

The CDR3 DNA sequence: TGTGCCAGCAGCCTACGGGGAGCGGGGGACACCGGGGAGCTGTTTTTT. Amino acid sequence: CASSLRGAGDTGELFF. The chain has TRBV3-1 and TRBJ2-2; TRBD2 aligns across 8 bases. The CDR3 consists of 16 residues. The V and J ends lost 4 bases and 3 bases, in that order; junction bases with no gene match: 7. CDR1 is LGHDT and CDR2 is YNNKEL in the germline V gene (reference sequence).